Listed below are T cell receptor beta chains from one sample, sequenced in a study of blood T cell repertoires in COVID-19. Using immunoSEQ multiplex PCR, the repertoire was profiled, and TCRdb retains in-frame clones only, with some absent. The table shows fewer than 110,000 clones, with around 90% occurring only once. The specimen sequenced was peripheral blood. The source of these receptors is a man in his fifties in a cohort sampled during active COVID-19. Each CDR3 is given without its conserved first and last residue. The order of the fields is V gene, J gene, CDR3 protein.

TRBV3-1/TRBV3-2	TRBJ2-1	ASSQGPAAYNEQF
TRBV6-6	TRBJ1-6	ASSKGRSSYNSPLH
TRBV7-9	TRBJ1-5	ASNRVGEPQH
TRBV6-4	TRBJ2-2	ASSALAGGSTGELF
TRBV12-3/TRBV12-4	TRBJ2-1	ASRPGTDNEQF
TRBV7-2	TRBJ1-3	ASSLGIGLSGNTIY
TRBV7-8	TRBJ2-2	ASSSLTGGNTGELF
TRBV2	TRBJ1-3	ASSEGGAPGNTIY
TRBV6-5	TRBJ2-2	ASSTQLTGELF
TRBV10-3	TRBJ2-7	AISVGTDEQY
TRBV28	TRBJ1-1	ASSLAGVNTEAF
TRBV2	TRBJ2-5	ASSPNQETQY
TRBV6-5	TRBJ2-5	ASSYWEGQETQY
TRBV27	TRBJ1-2	ASSRVRNYGYT
TRBV5-1	TRBJ2-5	ASSLARGAETQY
TRBV4-1	TRBJ2-5	ASSEGQFPETQY
TRBV19	TRBJ1-5	ASSIVTGANQPQH
TRBV7-9	TRBJ2-6	ASSLVDRVAGANVLT
TRBV5-1	TRBJ2-4	ASSLAQNNIQY
TRBV9	TRBJ2-1	ASSVERGRSYNEQF
TRBV5-1	TRBJ2-3	ASSFPSGVDTQY
TRBV6-1	TRBJ1-1	ASGQGQGTEAF
TRBV19	TRBJ1-4	ASSMAGAANEKLF
TRBV6-2/TRBV6-3	TRBJ2-2	ASSPVELVTGELF
TRBV9	TRBJ1-1	ASSVAGGNTEAF
TRBV11-2	TRBJ2-1	ASSPRLAGGRNEQF
TRBV5-1	TRBJ1-1	ASSLVQGGTEAF
TRBV7-2	TRBJ2-7	ASSAYHQGYSYEQY
TRBV6-5	TRBJ1-2	ASNPGYGYT
TRBV13	TRBJ1-3	ASSLGRVFSGNTIY
TRBV27	TRBJ2-4	ASSSPPGQGRKNIQY
TRBV18	TRBJ1-3	ASSPPTTSGNTIY
TRBV5-1	TRBJ1-6	ASSTDSRNSPLH
TRBV19	TRBJ1-1	ASRTTGGAVTEAF
TRBV7-8	TRBJ1-1	ASNVGVNTEAF
TRBV5-1	TRBJ2-7	ASSTRTSGGSNAPSYEQY
TRBV19	TRBJ1-1	ASSTQSGTVRAEAF
TRBV3-1/TRBV3-2	TRBJ2-5	ASSQVGVLGSGETQY
TRBV7-9	TRBJ1-6	ASPGTGVVPLH
TRBV11-2	TRBJ2-2	ASSQWTTGELF
TRBV28	TRBJ2-2	ASSDNLMELF
TRBV11-3	TRBJ2-1	ASSRDRGNEQF
TRBV5-8	TRBJ1-5	ASSLEGTGMGEDSNQPQH
TRBV7-9	TRBJ2-5	ASSRGGQETQY
TRBV24-1	TRBJ2-5	ATRGQGAGETQY
TRBV6-5	TRBJ2-7	ASSRGLEQY
TRBV11-2	TRBJ1-3	ASSSDIGTGNTIY
TRBV27	TRBJ1-5	ASSLWEDQPQH
TRBV6-5	TRBJ2-5	ASRRGGGEETQY
TRBV5-4	TRBJ2-1	ASSLQSGATQF
TRBV27	TRBJ1-6	ASRRAGGNSPLH
TRBV5-4	TRBJ1-3	ASSKLGIQAGGNTIY
TRBV27	TRBJ2-1	ASSPTNRGIDEQF
TRBV27	TRBJ1-2	ASSLQGWGGYT
TRBV15	TRBJ1-6	ATSGGAGNSPLH